The 7 T cell receptor beta chains given below trace back to one sample, sequenced in a study of metastatic and nonmetastatic thyroid tumors. No patient received treatment before thyroid surgery. TCRdb reanalyzed the PCR reads with MiXCR. The sample lists 3,500 to 4,000 clones, approximately 40% occurring once. The sample taken for sequencing was tumor tissue. The receptors here all came from a male donor with papillary thyroid cancer or a benign thyroid nodule (not recorded which). Some clones in this sample may be carry-over from other donors' samples.

This sequence joins TRBV9 and TRBJ1-2; 8 bases align to TRBD1. The CDR3 spans 14 residues. The V gene end was trimmed by 0 bases and the J gene end by 4 bases; junction bases not matched to a gene: 2. Germline V CDR1 and CDR2: SGDLS, YYNGEE. The CDR3 protein is CASSVDRGTYGYTF. The CDR3 DNA reads TGTGCCAGCAGCGTAGACAGGGGGACCTATGGCTACACCTTC.

The chain has TRBV6-2 or TRBV6-3 and TRBJ2-2, with D unresolved. Trimming removed 3 bases at V and 8 bases at J, with 16 bases between. CDR3 length equals 15 residues. Germline V lookup: CDR1 MNHEY, CDR2 SVGEGT. The CDR3: CASSYEAAPPGELFF. In DNA, the CDR3 is TGTGCCAGCAGTTATGAGGCGGCTCCACCGGGGGAGCTGTTTTTT.

This clone showed up just a few times. The genes are TRBV28 and TRBJ2-7, with 8 bases matching TRBD2. V was clipped by 4 bases and J by 6 bases; unmatched bases: 14. The CDR3 covers 16 residues. The germline CDR1 and CDR2 sequences are MDHEN and SYDVKM. The CDR3, as DNA: TGTGCCAGCAGTTCCCTGGCGGGGGGCCGGGGGCTCGAGCAGTACTTC. Protein sequence: CASSSLAGGRGLEQYF. Complete variable domain (other parts from reference TRBV28 and TRBJ2-7): DVKVTQSSRYLVKRTGEKVFLECVQDMDHENMFWYRQDPGLGLRLIYFSYDVKMKEKGDIPEGYSVSREKKERFSLILESASTNQTSMYLCASSSLAGGRGLEQYFGPGTRLTVT.

As DNA, the CDR3 is TGTGCCAGCATTAGAGGCTGGGGTGGCTACACCTTC. This sequence encodes CASIRGWGGYTF. The chain has TRBV2 and TRBJ1-2; D is unclear. Germline CDR1 SNHLY, CDR2 FYNNEI. Trimming pared 7 bases from V and 7 bases from J, leaving 13 bases between. The CDR3 runs 12 residues.

The V gene is TRBV6-5, the J gene TRBJ1-2, with a possible D match to TRBD1 (5 bases). The CDR3 is 12 residues long. The V end was cut by 1 base, the J end by 8 bases, with 8 bases between. Germline assignment: CDR1 MNHEY and CDR2 SVGAGI. The CDR3 coding sequence is TGTGCCAGCAGTTACTGGGGGGACGGCTACACCTTC. This codes for CASSYWGDGYTF.

Only a few counts were recorded for this clone. This chain uses TRBV12-3 or TRBV12-4 with TRBJ1-1; D is unresolved. V shed 1 base and J shed 4 bases, with 13 bases lying between them. The CDR3 runs to 15 residues. The CDR3 DNA reads as TGTGCCAGCAGTTTAGATTCGAGGTTGGCCACTGAAGCTTTCTTT. It codes for CASSLDSRLATEAFF.

Of note for this clone: One junction end does not reproduce the germline sequence, and a read error may be involved. The rearrangement joins TRBV18 to TRBJ2-5; possibly TRBD2 for D (5 bases). The CDR3 is made up of 13 amino acids. The germline CDR1 and CDR2 sequences are KGHSH and LQKENI. As DNA, the CDR3 is TGTGCCAGCTCACCACCGGGGTGGGAGACCCAGTGCTTC. Protein sequence: CASSPPGWETQCF.